The T cell receptor (beta chain) described here comes from a study of molecular identifiers for immune sequencing clone quantification. Remarks on this clonotype: Its antigen is still unknown. Mismatch with germline at one junction end may stem from a read error.

Study-level points and caveats: Clones above 20 RNA copies contained over 98% of effector molecules but under 1% of naive ones.

This CDR3 spans 16 amino acids. The germline gives CDR1 KGHSH, CDR2 LQKENI. Previously reported methods and listed TCR primers produced the bulk TCR libraries. TCRdb re-called the PCR reads through MiXCR, storing one row per CDR3 protein. The data contain over 550,000 distinct CDR3 sequences, roughly 23% of them singletons. This chain links TRBV18 with TRBJ2-5; D may be TRBD1 (5 bases). The clonotype comes from a human donor in good health. Some libraries in this study had Jurkat cell RNA spiked in. The sequenced sample consisted of naive CD8+ T cells from blood, with Jurkat cell RNA spiked in. The subset is: FACS-sorted CD8+CD4-CCR7+CD45RA+ naive T cells. This CDR3 reads CAGSPWGGSSQETQYF. The DNA for the CDR3 is TGTGCCGGCTCGCCCTGGGGCGGAAGTTCTCAAGAGACCCAGTACTTC.